Presented here are 10 T cell receptor beta chains from one specimen sequenced in a study of cytomegalovirus exposure and HLA in healthy donors. Here immunoSEQ multiplex PCR was the method, and the copy in TCRdb shows in-frame clones only, minus some. The sample has around 69,000 clones; 96% are singletons. The specimen sequenced was PBMCs. These TCRs come from a woman under 30 in good health and CMV-seropositive.

The chain uses TRBV4-1 and TRBJ1-3; 10 bases align to TRBD1. V trimming: 3 bases; J trimming: 8 bases; junction bases outside the gene matches: 7. This CDR3 is 15 amino acids long. CDR1 is MGHRA and CDR2 is YSYEKL in the germline V gene. The CDR3 DNA follows: TGCGCCAGCAGCCAGCGACAGGGGGCGGGGTACACCATATATTTT. This gives the protein CASSQRQGAGYTIYF.

V and J are TRBV9 and TRBJ1-2; TRBD1 might be the D (6 bases). Germline lookup yields CDR1 SGDLS and CDR2 YYNGEE. V lost 0 bases, J lost 8 bases, and 11 bases lay in between. This CDR3 comprises 13 residues. CDR3 sequence: CASSVELGAGYTF. For the CDR3, the DNA is TGTGCCAGCAGCGTAGAGCTGGGGGCCGGCTACACCTTC.

The chain has TRBV28 and TRBJ2-1, with TRBD2 identical over 7 bases. Germline CDR1 is MDHEN and CDR2 is SYDVKM. V lost 4 bases and J lost 5; bases outside the gene matches: 5. The CDR3 consists of 14 residues. CDR3 residues: CASSWTSIHNEQFF. The CDR3 DNA reads TGTGCCAGCAGTTGGACTAGTATCCACAATGAGCAGTTCTTC.

The V gene is TRBV6-6, the J gene TRBJ2-7; maybe TRBD1 (6 bases). V was cut by 6 bases and J by 0 bases, with 12 bases left in between. This CDR3 has 14 residues. The germline gives CDR1 MNHNY, CDR2 SVGAGI (reference sequence). CDR3 protein: CASRRTDRSYEQYF. The CDR3 DNA reads as TGTGCCAGCAGGAGGACAGATCGCTCCTACGAGCAGTACTTC.

The V and J genes are TRBV4-2 and TRBJ1-4; D not resolved. In germline, CDR1 is LGHNA, CDR2 YNFKEQ. The CDR3 sequence is 15 residues long. V dropped 1 base and J dropped 2 bases, with 8 bases sitting between them. The CDR3 nucleotides are TGTGCCAGCAGCCAAGCCGGGTTGACTAATGAAAAACTGTTTTTT. Protein: CASSQAGLTNEKLFF.

The V call is TRBV5-1, the J call TRBJ1-1; no clear D gene. V dropped 4 bases and J dropped 0 bases, with 7 bases sitting between them. CDR3 length equals 13 residues. Per the germline V gene, CDR1 is SGHRS and CDR2 is YFSETQ. Written as DNA, the CDR3 is TGCGCCAGCAGCCCGTTTTTGAACACTGAAGCTTTCTTT. The encoded protein is CASSPFLNTEAFF.

The rearrangement joins TRBV6-5 to TRBJ2-1, with a weak D call TRBD2 (6 bases). The germline gives CDR1 MNHEY, CDR2 SVGAGI. V lost 2 bases and J lost 7, with 12 bases in between. The CDR3 totals 14 residues. The CDR3 region is CASSYGLAKNEQFF. The CDR3 nucleotides are TGTGCCAGCAGTTACGGGCTAGCGAAAAATGAGCAGTTCTTC.

V is TRBV18 and J is TRBJ2-2; D is possibly TRBD1 (6 bases). Trimming removed 4 bases from V and 4 bases from J, with 13 bases in between. CDR3 length equals 15 residues. Germline V CDR1 and CDR2: KGHSH, LQKENI. The CDR3 coding sequence is TGTGCCAGCTCACTACAGGGAATCGGCACCGGGGAGCTGTTTTTT. Protein product: CASSLQGIGTGELFF.

The rearrangement joins TRBV29-1 to TRBJ1-1; D unclear. Trimming removed 6 bases from V and 1 base from J, with 12 bases in between. In germline, CDR1 is SQVTM, CDR2 ANQGSEA. The CDR3 loop spans 13 amino acids. The CDR3 nucleotides are TGCAGCGTGTCCGACGGGAGGAACACTGAAGCTTTCTTT. Translated: CSVSDGRNTEAFF.

V is TRBV6-5 and J is TRBJ2-3; 8 nucleotides line up with TRBD2. The CDR3 has 15 residues. The germline V gene has CDR1 MNHEY and CDR2 SVGAGI. With 2 bases clipped from V and 4 bases from J, the junction kept 5 bases outside the gene matches. CDR3 protein: CASSYGRAGADTQYF. CDR3 DNA: TGTGCCAGCAGTTACGGCCGAGCGGGAGCAGATACGCAGTATTTT.